The 20 T cell receptor beta chains presented below share a single source sample, sequenced in a study of blood T cells in healthy people across ages. For the second PCR, which ran for about 7 to 12 cycles, a sample-barcoded 5' primer and a J-beta primer mix were used. MiXCR was run by TCRdb on the 5' RACE reads, yielding one entry per CDR3 protein. The table lists 700,000 or so distinct CDR3 sequences, about a fifth of them singletons, with under 25% in the top ten. The sequencing sample was made of blood. The receptors were sampled from a man aged 70 or older in good health.

The chain combines TRBV9 with TRBJ1-2; possible D gene TRBD1, 6 bases. CDR3 size: 15 residues. CDR1 is SGDLS and CDR2 is YYNGEE in the germline V gene. Trimming cost V 3 bases and J 0 bases, with 12 bases left between them. The CDR3 region is CASSARGQSNYGYTF. In DNA, the CDR3 is TGTGCCAGCAGCGCCCGGGGGCAGTCTAACTATGGCTACACCTTC.

The chain has TRBV28 and TRBJ1-4; no definite D call. Germline V CDR1 and CDR2: MDHEN, SYDVKM. V lost 6 bases and J lost 4, with 12 bases in between. This CDR3 region has 14 residues. Here the CDR3 DNA reads TGTGCCAGCAGGCCTCATTGGAATAATGAAAAACTGTTTTTT. This encodes CASRPHWNNEKLFF.

This clonotype was detected once. One junction end does not reproduce the germline sequence, and a read error may be involved. The chain is built from TRBV5-1 and TRBJ1-6; no definite D call. The V gene's germline CDR1 is SGHRS and CDR2 YFSETQ. This CDR3 has 16 residues. The CDR3 sequence: CASSLGRQIDNPPLHF. CDR3 coding DNA: TGCGCCAGCAGCCTGGGTCGGCAGATCGATAATCCACCCCTCCACTTT.

The gene calls are TRBV7-8 and TRBJ2-1, with TRBD2 identical over 10 bases. V lost 1 base, J lost 8 bases, and 14 bases stayed unmatched. Germline values: CDR1 SGHVS, CDR2 FQNEAQ. The CDR3 is 18 residues long. The CDR3: CASSLEPVASGGRDEQFF. CDR3 coding DNA: TGTGCCAGCAGCTTAGAGCCGGTGGCTAGCGGGGGTCGGGATGAGCAGTTCTTC.

This clonotype was seen more than once but under ten times. The chain uses TRBV7-9 and TRBJ1-4; possibly TRBD1 for D (6 bases). The CDR3 is made up of 15 amino acids. Germline lookup yields CDR1 SEHNR and CDR2 FQNEAQ (reference sequence). The germline V and J ends were trimmed by 1 base and 3 bases, with 9 bases remaining between them. DNA for the CDR3: TGTGCCAGCAGCTTAGGGACAGTTCCTAATGAAAAACTGTTTTTT. It translates to CASSLGTVPNEKLFF.

As to this clonotype: One end of the junction varies from germline; a read error may be responsible. This chain joins TRBV6-2 or TRBV6-3 and TRBJ1-2, with 7 bases identical to TRBD1. Germline CDR1 is MNHEY and CDR2 is SVGEGT. This CDR3 spans 14 amino acids. CDR3 DNA: TGTGCCTGCAGTTACTTACCCGACAGGGATCGCTACACCTTC. Translation gives CACSYLPDRDRYTF.

The V gene is TRBV2, the J gene TRBJ2-1; a weak D match, TRBD1 (6 bases). Germline lookup yields CDR1 SNHLY and CDR2 FYNNEI. Trimming pared 1 base from V and 10 bases from J, leaving 11 bases between. This CDR3 has 13 amino acids. The CDR3 DNA sequence: TGTGCCAGCAGTGAAGTCCCTGGACAGGAGCAGTTCTTC. Residues: CASSEVPGQEQFF.

The V and J genes are TRBV11-2 and TRBJ1-4; possibly TRBD1 for D (6 bases). This CDR3 has 15 amino acids. The V gene's germline CDR1 is SGHAT and CDR2 FQNNGV. The V end lost 8 bases, the J end lost 3 bases, and 16 bases lay between the germline ends. CDR3 nucleotide sequence: TGTGCCAGCCGGCCGGCGGGGGGGCCTAATGAAAAACTGTTTTTT. This encodes CASRPAGGPNEKLFF.

This chain joins TRBV30 and TRBJ2-2, with D tentatively TRBD1 (5 bases). The CDR3 is 12 residues long. The V gene's germline CDR1 is GTSNPN and CDR2 SVGIG (reference sequence). V lost 3 bases to trimming and J lost 7 bases, with 9 bases between them. The DNA of the CDR3 is TGTGCCTGGAGACAGGCGATCGGGGAGCTGTTTTTT. Protein: CAWRQAIGELFF.

The V gene is TRBV12-3 or TRBV12-4, the J gene TRBJ2-5; D call uncertain. CDR3 length: 13 residues. Trimming took 5 bases from V and 4 from J, leaving 11 bases between them. CDR3 sequence reads: CASSLLEGETQYF. As DNA, the CDR3 is TGTGCCAGCAGTCTCCTAGAAGGAGAGACCCAGTACTTC.

V usage is TRBV20-1 and J usage is TRBJ2-7; D possibly uses TRBD1 or TRBD2 (5 bases each). Trimming removed 6 bases from V and 1 base from J, with 13 bases in between. The CDR3 has 13 residues. CDR1 is DFQATT, CDR2 SNEGSKA, per germline (reference sequence). The CDR3: CSASGRESYEQYF. For the CDR3, the DNA is TGCAGTGCCTCGGGACGGGAATCCTACGAGCAGTACTTC.

This clonotype has only a few counts. V usage is TRBV5-1 and J usage is TRBJ2-1; TRBD2 agrees at 11 bases. The CDR3 loop spans 16 amino acids. Germline lookup yields CDR1 SGHRS and CDR2 YFSETQ. The ends lost 0 bases at V and 5 bases at J; junction bases unmatched: 4. CDR3 region: CASSLVAGGPNNEQFF. CDR3 DNA: TGCGCCAGCAGCTTGGTAGCGGGAGGGCCAAACAATGAGCAGTTCTTC.

This chain links TRBV5-1 with TRBJ2-2; 7 bases agree with TRBD1. Looked up from germline, CDR1 is SGHRS and CDR2 is YFSETQ. CDR3 length: 15 residues. The junction had 2 bases not matched to a gene; V was cut back by 3 bases and J by 0 bases. As DNA, the CDR3 is TGCGCCAGCAGCTGGGACAGCCCGAACACCGGGGAGCTGTTTTTT. Residues: CASSWDSPNTGELFF.

The table lists this clonotype with a few counts. V usage is TRBV5-1 and J usage is TRBJ2-1, with 13 bases aligning to TRBD2. After removal of 4 bases from V and 9 bases from J, the junction contained 7 bases not matched to a gene. The germline gives CDR1 SGHRS, CDR2 YFSETQ. The length of the CDR3 is 15 residues. The CDR3 here is CASSVGLAGVAEQFF. The CDR3 DNA reads as TGCGCCAGCAGCGTCGGACTAGCGGGAGTAGCTGAGCAGTTCTTC.

The chain carries TRBV6-2 or TRBV6-3 and TRBJ2-7; D is undetermined. The CDR3 loop spans 12 amino acids. V gave up 5 bases and J gave up 4 bases, with 9 bases separating them. Germline loops: CDR1 MNHEY, CDR2 SVGEGT. CDR3 bases: TGTGCCAGCAGTGCCGTAGGGTACGAGCAGTACGTC. Its protein is CASSAVGYEQYV.

This clonotype was recorded a few times. The chain links TRBV10-2 to TRBJ1-1; 7 bases are a match to TRBD1. The CDR3 has 12 residues. Germline V gives CDR1 WSHSY, CDR2 SAAADI. The ends lost 5 bases at V and 7 bases at J; junction bases unmatched: 4. CDR3 DNA: TGCGCCAGCAGTAATGGACAGGTTGAAGCTTTCTTT. Protein: CASSNGQVEAFF.

The chain links TRBV7-6 to TRBJ1-5, with D unresolved. Germline V gene sequence: CDR1 SGHVS, CDR2 FNYEAQ. The germline V and J ends were trimmed by 4 bases and 3 bases, with 7 bases remaining between them. This CDR3 spans 13 amino acids. Here the CDR3 reads CASSSQLNQPQHF. The CDR3 DNA sequence: TGTGCCAGCAGCTCCCAACTCAATCAGCCCCAGCATTTT.

This clonotype was seen a handful of times. The chain combines TRBV24-1 with TRBJ2-1; no clear D gene. This CDR3 is built from 13 residues. Germline values: CDR1 KGHDR, CDR2 SFDVKD. V shed 4 bases and J shed 2 bases, with 5 bases lying between them. The CDR3 bases are TGTGCCACCAGTGAATCGGCCTACAATGAGCAGTTCTTC. The encoded protein is CATSESAYNEQFF.

This clonotype is a singleton in its sample. The rearrangement joins TRBV10-3 to TRBJ2-3; TRBD2 matches 13 bases. The germline V gene encodes CDR1 ENHRY and CDR2 SYGVKD. The J segment lost 0 bases and the V segment lost 3 bases, leaving 6 bases of the junction unmatched. The length of the CDR3 is 18 residues. CDR3 DNA sequence: TGTGCCATCAGTGACCCGGGACTAGCGGGATATAGCACAGATACGCAGTATTTT. As protein: CAISDPGLAGYSTDTQYF.

The rearrangement joins TRBV19 to TRBJ2-3, with a tentative D call TRBD1 (5 bases). In germline, CDR1 is LNHDA, CDR2 SQIVND (reference sequence). This CDR3 is 13 amino acids long. With 5 bases removed from V and 6 bases from J, the gap between germline ends came to 12 bases. CDR3 bases: TGTGCCAGTAGTCTACAACAGGAGGATACGCAGTATTTT. It yields the protein CASSLQQEDTQYF.